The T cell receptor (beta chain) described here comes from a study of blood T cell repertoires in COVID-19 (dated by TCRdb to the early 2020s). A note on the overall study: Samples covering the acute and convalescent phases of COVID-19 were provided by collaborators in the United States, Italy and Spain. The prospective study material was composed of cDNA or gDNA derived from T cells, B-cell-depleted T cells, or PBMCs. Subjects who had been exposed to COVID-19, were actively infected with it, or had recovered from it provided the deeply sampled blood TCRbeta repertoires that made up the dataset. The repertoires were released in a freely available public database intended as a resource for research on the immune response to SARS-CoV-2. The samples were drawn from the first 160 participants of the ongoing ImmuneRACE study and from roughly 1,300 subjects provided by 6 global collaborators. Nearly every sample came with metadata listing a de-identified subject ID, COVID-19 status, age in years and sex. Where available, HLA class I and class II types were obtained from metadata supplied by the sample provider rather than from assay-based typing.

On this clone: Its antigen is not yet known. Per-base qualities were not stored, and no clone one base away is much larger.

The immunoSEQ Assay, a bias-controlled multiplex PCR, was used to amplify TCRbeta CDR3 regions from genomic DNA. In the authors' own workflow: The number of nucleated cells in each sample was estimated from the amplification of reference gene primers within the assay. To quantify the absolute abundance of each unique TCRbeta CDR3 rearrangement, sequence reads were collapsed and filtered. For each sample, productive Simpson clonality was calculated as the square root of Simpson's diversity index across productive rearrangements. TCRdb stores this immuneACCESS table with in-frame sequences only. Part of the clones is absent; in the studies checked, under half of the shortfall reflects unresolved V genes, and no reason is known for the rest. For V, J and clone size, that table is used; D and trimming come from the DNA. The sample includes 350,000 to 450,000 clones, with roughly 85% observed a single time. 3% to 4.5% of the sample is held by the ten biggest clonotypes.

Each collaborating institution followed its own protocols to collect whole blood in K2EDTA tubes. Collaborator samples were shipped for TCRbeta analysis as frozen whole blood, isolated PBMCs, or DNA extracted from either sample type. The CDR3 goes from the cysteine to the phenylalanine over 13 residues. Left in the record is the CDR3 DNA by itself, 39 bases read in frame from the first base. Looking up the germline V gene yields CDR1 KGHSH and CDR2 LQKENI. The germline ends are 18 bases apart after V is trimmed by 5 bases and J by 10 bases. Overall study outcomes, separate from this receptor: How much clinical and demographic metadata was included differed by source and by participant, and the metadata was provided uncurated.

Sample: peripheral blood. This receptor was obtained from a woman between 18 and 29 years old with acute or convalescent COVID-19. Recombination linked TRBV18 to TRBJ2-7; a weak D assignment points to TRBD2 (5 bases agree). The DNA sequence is TGTGCCAGCTCATCGGACTTATTACGAGAACAGTACTTC. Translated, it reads CASSSDLLREQYF.